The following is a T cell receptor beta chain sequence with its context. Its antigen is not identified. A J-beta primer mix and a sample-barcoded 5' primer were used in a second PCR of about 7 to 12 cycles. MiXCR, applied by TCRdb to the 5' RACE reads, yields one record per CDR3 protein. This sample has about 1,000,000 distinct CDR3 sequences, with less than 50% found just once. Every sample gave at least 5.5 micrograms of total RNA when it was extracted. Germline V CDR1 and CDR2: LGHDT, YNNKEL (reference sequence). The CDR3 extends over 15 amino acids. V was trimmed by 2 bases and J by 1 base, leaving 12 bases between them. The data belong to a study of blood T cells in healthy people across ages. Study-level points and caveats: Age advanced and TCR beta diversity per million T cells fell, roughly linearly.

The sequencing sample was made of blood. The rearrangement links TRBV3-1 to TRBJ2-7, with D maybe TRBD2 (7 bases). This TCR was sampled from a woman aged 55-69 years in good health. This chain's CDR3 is CASSQRGAKSYEQYF. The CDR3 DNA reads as TGTGCCAGCAGCCAACGGGGGGCTAAGTCCTACGAGCAGTACTTC.